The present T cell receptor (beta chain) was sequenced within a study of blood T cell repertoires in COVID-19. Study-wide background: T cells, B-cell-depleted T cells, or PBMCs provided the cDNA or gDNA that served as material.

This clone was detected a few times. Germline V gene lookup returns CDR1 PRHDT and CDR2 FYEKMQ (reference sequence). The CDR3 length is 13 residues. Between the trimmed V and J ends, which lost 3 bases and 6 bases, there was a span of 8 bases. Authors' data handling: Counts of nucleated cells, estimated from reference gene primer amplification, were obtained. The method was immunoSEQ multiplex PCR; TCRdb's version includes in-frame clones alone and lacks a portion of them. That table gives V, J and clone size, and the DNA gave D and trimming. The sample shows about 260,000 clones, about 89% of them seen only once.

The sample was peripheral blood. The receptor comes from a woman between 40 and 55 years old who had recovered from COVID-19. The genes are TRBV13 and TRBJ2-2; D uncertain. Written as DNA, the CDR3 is TGTGCCAGCAGCTTCCAGATGCCCGGGGAGCTGTTTTTT. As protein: CASSFQMPGELFF.